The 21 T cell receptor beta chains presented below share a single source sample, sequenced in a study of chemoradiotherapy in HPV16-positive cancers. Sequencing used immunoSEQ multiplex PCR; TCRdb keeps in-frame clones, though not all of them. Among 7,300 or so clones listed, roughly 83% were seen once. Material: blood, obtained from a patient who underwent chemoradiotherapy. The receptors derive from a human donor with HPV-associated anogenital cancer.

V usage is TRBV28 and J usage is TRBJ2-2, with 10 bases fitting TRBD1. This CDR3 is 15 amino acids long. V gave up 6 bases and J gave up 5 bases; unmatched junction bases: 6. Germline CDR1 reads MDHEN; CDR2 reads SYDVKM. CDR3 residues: CASSSGTGETGELFF. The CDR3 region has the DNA TGTGCCAGCAGCTCCGGGACAGGGGAAACCGGGGAGCTGTTTTTT. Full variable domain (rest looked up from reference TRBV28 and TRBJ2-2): DVKVTQSSRYLVKRTGEKVFLECVQDMDHENMFWYRQDPGLGLRLIYFSYDVKMKEKGDIPEGYSVSREKKERFSLILESASTNQTSMYLCASSSGTGETGELFFGEGSRLTVL.

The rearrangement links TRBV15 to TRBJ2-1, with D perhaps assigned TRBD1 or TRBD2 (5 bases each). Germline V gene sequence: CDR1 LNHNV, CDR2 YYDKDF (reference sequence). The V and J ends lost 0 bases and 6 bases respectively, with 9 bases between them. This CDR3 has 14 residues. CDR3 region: CATSRDRGSNEQFF. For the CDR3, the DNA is TGTGCCACCAGCAGAGATCGGGGCAGCAATGAGCAGTTCTTC.

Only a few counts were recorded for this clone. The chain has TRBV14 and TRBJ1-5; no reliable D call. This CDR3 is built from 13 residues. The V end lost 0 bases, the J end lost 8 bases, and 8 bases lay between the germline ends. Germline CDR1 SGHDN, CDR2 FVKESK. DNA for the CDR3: TGTGCCAGCAGCCAAGACCCCGGTAAGCCCCAGCATTTT. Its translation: CASSQDPGKPQHF.

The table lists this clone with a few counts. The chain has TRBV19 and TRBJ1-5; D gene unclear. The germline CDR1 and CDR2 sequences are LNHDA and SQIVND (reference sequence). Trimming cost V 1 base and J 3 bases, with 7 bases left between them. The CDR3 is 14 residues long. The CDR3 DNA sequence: TGTGCCAGTAGTATAGTAACAGTCAATCAGCCCCAGCATTTT. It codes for CASSIVTVNQPQHF. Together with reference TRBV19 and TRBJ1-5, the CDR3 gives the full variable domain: DGGITQSPKYLFRKEGQNVTLSCEQNLNHDAMYWYRQDPGQGLRLIYYSQIVNDFQKGDIAEGYSVSREKKESFPLTVTSAQKNPTAFYLCASSIVTVNQPQHFGDGTRLSIL.

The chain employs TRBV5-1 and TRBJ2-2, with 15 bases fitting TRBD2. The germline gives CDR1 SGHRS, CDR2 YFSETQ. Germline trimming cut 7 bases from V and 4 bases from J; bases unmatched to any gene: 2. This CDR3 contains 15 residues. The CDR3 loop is CASGTSGGSTGELFF. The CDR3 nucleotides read TGCGCCAGCGGGACTAGCGGGGGGTCCACCGGGGAGCTGTTTTTT.

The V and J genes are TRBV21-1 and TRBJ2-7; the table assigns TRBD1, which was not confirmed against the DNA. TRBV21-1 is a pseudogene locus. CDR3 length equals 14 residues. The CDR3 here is CASSPPTGFGEQYF. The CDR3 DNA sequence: TGTGCCAGCAGCCCCCCAACAGGGTTTGGAGAGCAGTACTTC.

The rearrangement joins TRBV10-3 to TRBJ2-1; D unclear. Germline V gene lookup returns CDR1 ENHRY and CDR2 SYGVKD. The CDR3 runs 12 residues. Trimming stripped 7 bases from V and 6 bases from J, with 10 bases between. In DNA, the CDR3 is TGTGCCATCAATACTGGATCCAATGAGCAGTTCTTC. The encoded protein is CAINTGSNEQFF.

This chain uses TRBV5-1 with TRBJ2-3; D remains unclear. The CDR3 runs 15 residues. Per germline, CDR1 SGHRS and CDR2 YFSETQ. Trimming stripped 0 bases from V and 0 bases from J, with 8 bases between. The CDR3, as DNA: TGCGCCAGCAGCTTGGCCCCAGAAAGCACAGATACGCAGTATTTT. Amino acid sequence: CASSLAPESTDTQYF.

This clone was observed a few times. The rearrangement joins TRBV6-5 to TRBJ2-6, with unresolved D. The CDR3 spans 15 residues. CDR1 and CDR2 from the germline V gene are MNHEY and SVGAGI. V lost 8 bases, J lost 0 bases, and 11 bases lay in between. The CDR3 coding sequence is TGTGCCAGCGGCTTCACGGCCTCTGGGGCCAACGTCCTGACTTTC. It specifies CASGFTASGANVLTF.

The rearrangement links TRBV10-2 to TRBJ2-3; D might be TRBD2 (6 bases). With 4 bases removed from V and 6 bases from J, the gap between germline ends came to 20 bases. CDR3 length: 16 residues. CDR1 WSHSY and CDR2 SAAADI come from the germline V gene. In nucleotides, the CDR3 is TGCGCCAGCAGTGGATCTCGGGACTCCTACCGCGATACGCAGTATTTT. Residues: CASSGSRDSYRDTQYF.

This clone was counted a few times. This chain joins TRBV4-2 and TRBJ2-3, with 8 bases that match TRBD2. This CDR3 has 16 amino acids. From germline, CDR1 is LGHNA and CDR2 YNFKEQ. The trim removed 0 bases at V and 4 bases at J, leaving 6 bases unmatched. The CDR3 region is CASSQERGGGPDTQYF. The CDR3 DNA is TGTGCCAGCAGCCAAGAACGGGGGGGCGGCCCAGATACGCAGTATTTT.

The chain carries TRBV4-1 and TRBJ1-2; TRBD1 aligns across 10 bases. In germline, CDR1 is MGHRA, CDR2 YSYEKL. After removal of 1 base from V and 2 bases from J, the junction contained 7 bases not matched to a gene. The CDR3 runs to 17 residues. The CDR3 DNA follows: TGCGCCAGCAGCCAAGGTCACACGGGACAGGGGAACTATGGCTACACCTTC. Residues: CASSQGHTGQGNYGYTF.

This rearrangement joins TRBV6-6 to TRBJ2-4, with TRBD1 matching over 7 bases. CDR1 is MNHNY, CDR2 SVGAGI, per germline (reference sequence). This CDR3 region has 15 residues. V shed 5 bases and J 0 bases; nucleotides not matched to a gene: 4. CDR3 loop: CASSRTGVAKNIQYF. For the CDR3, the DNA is TGTGCCAGCAGTAGGACAGGAGTAGCCAAAAACATTCAGTACTTC.

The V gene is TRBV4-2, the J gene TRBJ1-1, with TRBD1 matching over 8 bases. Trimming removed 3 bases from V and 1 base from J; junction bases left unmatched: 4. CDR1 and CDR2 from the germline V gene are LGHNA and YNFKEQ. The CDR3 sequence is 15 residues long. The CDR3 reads CASSQTGAANTEAFF. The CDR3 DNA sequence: TGTGCCAGCAGCCAGACAGGGGCCGCGAACACTGAAGCTTTCTTT.

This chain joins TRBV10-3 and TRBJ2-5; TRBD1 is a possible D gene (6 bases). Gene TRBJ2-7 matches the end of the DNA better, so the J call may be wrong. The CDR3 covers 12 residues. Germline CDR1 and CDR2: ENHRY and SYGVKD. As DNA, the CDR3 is TGTGCCATCAGACAGGGTTCGGACGAGCAGTACTTC. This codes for CAIRQGSDEQYF.

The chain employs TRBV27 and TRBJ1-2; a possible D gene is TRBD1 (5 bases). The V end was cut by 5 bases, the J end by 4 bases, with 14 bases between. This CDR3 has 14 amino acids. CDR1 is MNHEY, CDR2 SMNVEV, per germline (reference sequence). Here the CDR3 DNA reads TGTGCCAGCAGTCCGCAGGGCTCTGGCTATGGCTACACCTTC. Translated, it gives CASSPQGSGYGYTF.

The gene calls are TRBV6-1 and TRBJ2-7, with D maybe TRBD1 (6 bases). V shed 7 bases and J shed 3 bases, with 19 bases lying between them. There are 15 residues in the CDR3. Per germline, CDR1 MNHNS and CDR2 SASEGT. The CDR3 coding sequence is TGTGCCAGCACGGAAGCTTCCGGACAGATCTACGAGCAGTACTTC. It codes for CASTEASGQIYEQYF.

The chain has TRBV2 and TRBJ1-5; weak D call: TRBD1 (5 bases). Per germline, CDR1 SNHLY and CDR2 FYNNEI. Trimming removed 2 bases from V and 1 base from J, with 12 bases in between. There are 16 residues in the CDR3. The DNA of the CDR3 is TGTGCCAGCAGTGAATCCGCAGGGATGAGCAATCAGCCCCAGCATTTT. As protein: CASSESAGMSNQPQHF.

DNA for the CDR3: TGTGCCAGCAGCTTTGGCCGGAGGATCGATAATGAAAAACTGTTTTTT. It specifies CASSFGRRIDNEKLFF. The rearrangement links TRBV5-4 to TRBJ1-4; D remains unclear. Germline CDR1 SGHNT, CDR2 YYREEE (reference sequence). The length of the CDR3 is 16 residues. V was pared by 2 bases and J by 4 bases, with 15 bases between.

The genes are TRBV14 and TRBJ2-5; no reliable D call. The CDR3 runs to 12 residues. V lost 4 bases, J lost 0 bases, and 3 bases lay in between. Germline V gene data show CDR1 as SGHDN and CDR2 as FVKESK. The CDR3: CASSRYQETQYF. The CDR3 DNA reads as TGTGCCAGCAGCCGCTACCAAGAGACCCAGTACTTC.

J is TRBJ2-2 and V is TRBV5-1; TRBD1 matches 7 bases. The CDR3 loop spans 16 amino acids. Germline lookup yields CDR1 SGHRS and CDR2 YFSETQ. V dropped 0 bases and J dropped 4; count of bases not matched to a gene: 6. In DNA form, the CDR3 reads TGCGCCAGCAGCTTGGCCTTATACAGGGGCACCGGGGAGCTGTTTTTT. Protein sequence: CASSLALYRGTGELFF.